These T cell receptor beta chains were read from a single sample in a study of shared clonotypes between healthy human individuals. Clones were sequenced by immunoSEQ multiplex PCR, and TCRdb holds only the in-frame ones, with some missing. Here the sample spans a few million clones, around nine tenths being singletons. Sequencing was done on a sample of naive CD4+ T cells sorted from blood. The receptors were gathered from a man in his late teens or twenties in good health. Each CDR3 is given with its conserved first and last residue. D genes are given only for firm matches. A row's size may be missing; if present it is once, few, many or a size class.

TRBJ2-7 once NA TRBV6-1 TGTGCCAGCAGTGAAGGGGGGGTCTCCTACGAGCAGTACTTC CASSEGGVSYEQYF
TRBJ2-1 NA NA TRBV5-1 TGCGCCAGCAGTTCCTCCAGGGGGGCGGGTAATGAGCAGTTCTTC CASSSSRGAGNEQFF
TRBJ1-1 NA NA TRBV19 TGTGCCAGTAGTCCCACCCCCGGAGGCACTGAAGCTTTCTTT CASSPTPGGTEAFF
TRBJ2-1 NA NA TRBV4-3 TGCGCCAGCAGCCAAGATAGATCGGGATACAATGAGCAGTTCTTC CASSQDRSGYNEQFF
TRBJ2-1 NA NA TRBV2 TGTGCCAGCAGTGATGGGCAGGGCAATGAGCAGTTCTTC CASSDGQGNEQFF
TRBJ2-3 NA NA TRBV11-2 TGTGCCAGCAGCTTTACTAGCAGCCGCACAGATACGCAGTATTTT CASSFTSSRTDTQYF
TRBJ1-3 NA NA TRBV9 TGTGCCAGCGGGACTTACGGGGGCTCTGGAAACACCATATATTTT CASGTYGGSGNTIYF
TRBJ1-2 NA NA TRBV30 TGTGCCTGGAGTGCATCCCAGTTTCACGGCTACACCTTC CAWSASQFHGYTF
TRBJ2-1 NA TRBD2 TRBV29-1 TGCAGCGTTGTGTGGCGGGAGGGAGCGTTGGAGTTCTTC CSVVWREGALEFF
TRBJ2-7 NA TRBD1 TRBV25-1 TGTGCCAGCAGTGAGGCCGGGACAGGGGCGCGTTACGAGCAGTACTTC CASSEAGTGARYEQYF
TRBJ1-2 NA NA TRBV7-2 TGTGCCAGCAGCTTAGATCTGGCGAGCTATGGCTACACCTTC CASSLDLASYGYTF
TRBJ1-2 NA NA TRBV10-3 TGTGCCATCACCGATGATGTCGGGGCTGACTATGGCTACACCTTC CAITDDVGADYGYTF
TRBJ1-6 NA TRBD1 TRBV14 TGTGCCAGCAGCCACGGACGACAGGGTAAGTCACCCCTCCACTTT CASSHGRQGKSPLHF
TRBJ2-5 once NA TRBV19 TGTGCCAGTAGTATTTCTCCAGGCCCAGGACAAGAGACCCAGTACTTC CASSISPGPGQETQYF
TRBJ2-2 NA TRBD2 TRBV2 TGTGCCAGCAGTGAGAAGGGACTAGTCACCGGGGAGCTGTTTTTT CASSEKGLVTGELFF
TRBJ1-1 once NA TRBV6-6 TGTGCCAGCAGTAGACCTTGGGGGTCGCGTTCTGAAGCTTTCTTT CASSRPWGSRSEAFF
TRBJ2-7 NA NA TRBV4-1 TGCGCCAGCAGCCTCGGGAAAAGCTCCTACGAGCAGTACTTC CASSLGKSSYEQYF
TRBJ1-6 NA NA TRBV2 TGTGCCAGCAGTGGGGCAGGGTATAATTCACCCCTCCACTTT CASSGAGYNSPLHF
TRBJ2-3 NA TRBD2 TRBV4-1 TGCGCCAGCACCTCGGGGGGTCACTTCACAGATACGCAGTATTTT CASTSGGHFTDTQYF
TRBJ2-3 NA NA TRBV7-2 TGTGCCAGCAGCTTACTCGCTAGCGCTATCACAGATACGCAGTATTTT CASSLLASAITDTQYF
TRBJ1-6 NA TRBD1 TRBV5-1 TGCGCCAGTTCAGGGGGCCCAAATTCACCCCTCCACTTT CASSGGPNSPLHF
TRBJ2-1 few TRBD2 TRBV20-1 TGCAGTGTGAAGCGGGAGTATGAGCAGTTCTTC CSVKREYEQFF
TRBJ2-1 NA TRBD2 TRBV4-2 TGTGCCAGCAGCCAGGGGACTAGCTTGGGTGAGCAGTTCTTC CASSQGTSLGEQFF
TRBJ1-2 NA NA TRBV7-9 TGTGCCAGCACCTCTCTCTTAGGGAAAGGCTACACCTTC CASTSLLGKGYTF
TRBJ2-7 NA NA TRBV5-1 TGCGCCAGCAGCCCCGGACAATCGTTCCGCGAGCAGTACTTC CASSPGQSFREQYF
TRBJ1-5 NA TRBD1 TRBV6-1 TGTGCCAGCAGCCCGGGACAGCTTTTCAATCAGCCCCAGCATTTT CASSPGQLFNQPQHF
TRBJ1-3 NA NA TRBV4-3 TGCGCCAGCAGCCAAGTAGAAGGGGCGGGTGGAAACACCATATATTTT CASSQVEGAGGNTIYF
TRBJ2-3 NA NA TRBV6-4 TGTGCCAGCTTTAGGAGGGAGCTCGCAGATACGCAGTATTTT CASFRRELADTQYF
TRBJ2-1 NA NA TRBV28 TGTGCCAGCAGTGCCCGAGGGCCTTACAATGAGCAGTTCTTC CASSARGPYNEQFF
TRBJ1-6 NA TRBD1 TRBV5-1 TGCGCCAGCAGCTTGGGCGGGACAGGGCCCAGTGGGAGCGATAATTCACCCCTCCACTTT CASSLGGTGPSGSDNSPLHF
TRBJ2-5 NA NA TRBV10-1 TGCGCCAGCAGCAGTCAAGGGGAGGAGACCCAGTACTTC CASSSQGEETQYF
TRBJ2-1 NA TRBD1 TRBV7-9 TGTGCCAGCAGGTATTACCCGACAGGGTCAGGCCATGAGCAGTTCTTC CASRYYPTGSGHEQFF
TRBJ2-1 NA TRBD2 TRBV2 TGTGCCAGCAGGGGAAGCGGGGGGCCGTTCAGTGAGCAGTTCTTC CASRGSGGPFSEQFF
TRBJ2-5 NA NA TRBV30 TGTGCCTGGGGGCATAGGCTGGGGAGGGAGACCCAGTACTTC CAWGHRLGRETQYF
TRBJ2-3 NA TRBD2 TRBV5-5 TGTGCCAGCAGCTTGGATCTAGCGGGGGGGAAAGATACGCAGTATTTT CASSLDLAGGKDTQYF
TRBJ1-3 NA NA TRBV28 TGTGCCAGCAGTTTAAGGTCGGCCCAGAAACTATATTTT CASSLRSAQKLYF
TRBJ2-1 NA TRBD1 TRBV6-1 TGTGCCAGCGACAGGGGGCATCGCAATGAGCAGTTCTTC CASDRGHRNEQFF
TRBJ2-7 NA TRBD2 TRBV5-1 TGCGCCAGCGCAGCGGGGACTAGCTCCTACGAGCAGTACTTC CASAAGTSSYEQYF
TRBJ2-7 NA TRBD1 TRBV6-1 TGTGCCAGCAGTGATTCCACAGGGGCAGTACTCCTCAGCGAGCAGTACTTC CASSDSTGAVLLSEQYF
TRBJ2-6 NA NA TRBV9 TGTGCCAGCAGCGCCGGGACACTATCTTACCGCTCTGGGGCCAACGTCCTGACTTTC CASSAGTLSYRSGANVLTF
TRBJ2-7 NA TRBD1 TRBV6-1 TGTGCCAGCAATACCCCCGGGACAGGGGCCTACGAGCAGTACTTC CASNTPGTGAYEQYF